The subject of this entry is one T cell receptor (beta chain). The data stem from a study of control samples from healthy donors and cancer patients. Assay: immunoSEQ multiplex PCR; the TCRdb copy retains only in-frame clones and omits some. The data hold about 150,000 clones, with about 95% observed a single time. Germline CDR1 and CDR2: KGHSH and LQKENI. The CDR3 is 16 residues long. V shed 6 bases and J shed 8 bases, with 22 bases lying between them. Sequencing used PBMCs. This chain uses TRBV18 with TRBJ2-2; D gene unclear. The receptor's source is a man aged 55-75 years with colorectal cancer. CDR3 region: CASSSTGQSISGELFF. CDR3 DNA: TGTGCCAGCTCGTCTACCGGCCAATCAATCTCTGGGGAGCTGTTTTTT.